This T cell receptor (beta chain) was recorded in a study of blood T cells in healthy people across ages. A J-beta primer mix and a sample-barcoded 5' primer were used in a second PCR of about 7 to 12 cycles. MiXCR was run by TCRdb on the 5' RACE reads, yielding one entry per CDR3 protein. The sample consists of roughly 1,800,000 distinct CDR3 sequences, around half of them appearing once. Trimming left V 6 bases short and J 1 base short, with 17 bases between. The CDR3 spans 16 residues. Per germline, CDR1 SGHTA and CDR2 FQGNSA. This clonotype was observed a few times. This clonotype originated in a woman between 35 and 50 years old in good health. Sequencing used blood. V and J are TRBV7-2 and TRBJ2-3; possible D gene TRBD2, 6 bases. CDR3 bases: TGTGCCAGCAGTTTGGCCGGAGGAGGGGGCACAGATACGCAGTATTTT. Translated: CASSLAGGGGTDTQYF.